The text below deals with one T cell receptor beta chain. V was clipped by 5 bases and J by 1 base; unmatched bases: 10. The V gene's germline CDR1 is SGHAT and CDR2 FQNNGV. The CDR3 loop spans 17 amino acids. The sample originates from a study of blood T cell repertoires in COVID-19. Study context: Whether acute or convalescent, the COVID-19 samples came from the United States, Italy and Spain. Sources were T cells, B-cell-depleted T cells, or PBMCs; the material itself was cDNA or gDNA.

Assay used: immunoSEQ multiplex PCR; TCRdb lists only in-frame clones, some missing. There are about 180,000 clones in the sample; 80% to 90% occur only once, and around 9% lies in the top ten. The sequenced sample consisted of peripheral blood. The sequence came from a man aged 45-65 years with active or convalescent COVID-19. The chain has TRBV11-2 and TRBJ2-5; the match to TRBD2 covers 10 bases. The CDR3 DNA reads TGTGCCAGCAGCCTAGGCGAGCGGGGGGGATCCCAAGAGACCCAGTACTTC. Translated: CASSLGERGGSQETQYF.